This note documents a single TCR beta chain sequence. What it recognizes is unknown. cDNA synthesis used the whole RNA isolate, giving expressed TCRB sequences. Repertoires were generated with immunoSEQ multiplex PCR, while TCRdb's copy carries only in-frame clones and drops some. This table has under 150,000 clones, 6.9% appearing once. Germline CDR1 reads SGHRS; CDR2 reads YFSETQ. This CDR3 is built from 15 residues. V lost 3 bases, J lost 0 bases, and 6 bases stayed unmatched. The data originate from a study of beta chain features in type 1 diabetes. Whole-study findings and limits: Among all four CD4+ subsets, Type 1 diabetes patients had TCRB CDR3s that were moderately but significantly shorter.

The source material was central memory CD4+ T cells from blood. The chain recombines TRBV5-1 with TRBJ2-7; 7 nucleotides agree with TRBD1. This sequence originates from a woman younger than 45 in good health. The CDR3 sequence: CASSSGQAGSYEQYF. In nucleotides, the CDR3 is TGCGCCAGCAGCTCTGGACAGGCCGGCTCCTACGAGCAGTACTTC.